A single T cell receptor (beta chain) is shown here with its context. Its matching antigen is unknown. This entry belongs to a study of cytomegalovirus exposure and HLA in healthy donors. Study-wide findings and caveats: The HLA-A and HLA-B alleles of most subjects were reportedly predicted accurately from TCR beta sequences. In a later analysis, HLA-associated TCR beta chains were more clonally expanded than equally common others. The Asian-associated ancestry cluster reportedly had fewer N-insertions than the roughly 670-donor mean in a later analysis. Testing in vitro showed a few CMV-associated chains specific for CMV antigens.

The CDR3 has 15 residues. The J segment lost 5 bases and the V segment lost 5 bases, leaving 9 bases of the junction unmatched. In germline, CDR1 is MDHEN, CDR2 SYDVKM. PCR was performed using 60 Vbeta and 13 Jbeta primers. Profiling relied on immunoSEQ multiplex PCR, and the TCRdb table lists in-frame clones only, not all of them. The sample consists of about 200,000 clones, approximately 70% of them appearing once. The chain has TRBV28 and TRBJ2-7, with 10 bases that match TRBD2. The source material was PBMCs. This sequence was found in a man aged 35 to 55 in good health and CMV-seropositive. The CDR3 here is CASSTQASGGNEQYF. The CDR3 bases are TGTGCCAGCAGTACGCAGGCTAGCGGGGGTAACGAGCAGTACTTC. The full variable domain, its missing parts supplied by reference TRBV28 and TRBJ2-7, is DVKVTQSSRYLVKRTGEKVFLECVQDMDHENMFWYRQDPGLGLRLIYFSYDVKMKEKGDIPEGYSVSREKKERFSLILESASTNQTSMYLCASSTQASGGNEQYFGPGTRLTVT.